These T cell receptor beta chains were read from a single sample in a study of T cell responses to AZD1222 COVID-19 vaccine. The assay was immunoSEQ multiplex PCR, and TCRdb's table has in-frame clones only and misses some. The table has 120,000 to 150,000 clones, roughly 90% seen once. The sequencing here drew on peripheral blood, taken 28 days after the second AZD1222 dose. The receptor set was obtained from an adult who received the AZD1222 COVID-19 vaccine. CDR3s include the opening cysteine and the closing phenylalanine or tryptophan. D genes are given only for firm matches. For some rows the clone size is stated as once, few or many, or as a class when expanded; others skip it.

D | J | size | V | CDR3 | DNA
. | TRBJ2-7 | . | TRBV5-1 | CASSPVSRLKDYEQYF | TGCGCCAGCAGCCCCGTCTCGCGGCTGAAAGACTACGAGCAGTACTTC
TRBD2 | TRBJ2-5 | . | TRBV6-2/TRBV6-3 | CASSHRPSGGGKETQYF | TGTGCCAGCAGCCATCGTCCTAGCGGGGGGGGAAAAGAGACCCAGTACTTC
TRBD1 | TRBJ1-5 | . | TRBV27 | CASSLSGGRGRSNQPQHF | TGTGCCAGCAGTTTATCGGGGGGTAGGGGGCGAAGCAATCAGCCCCAGCATTTT
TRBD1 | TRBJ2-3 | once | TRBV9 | CASSNPGQGVFNTQYF | TGTGCCAGCAGCAACCCGGGACAGGGGGTATTCAATACGCAGTATTTT
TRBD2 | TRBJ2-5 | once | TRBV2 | CASSRGSGSQETRYF | TGTGCCAGCAGTCGGGGTAGCGGGAGTCAAGAGACCCGGTACTTC
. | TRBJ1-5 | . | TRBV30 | CAWSGHVSNQPQHF | TGTGCCTGGAGTGGACACGTTAGCAATCAGCCCCAGCATTTT
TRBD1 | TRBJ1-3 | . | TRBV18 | CASSPPGQGYTIYF | TGTGCCAGCTCACCGCCGGGACAGGGGTACACCATATATTTT
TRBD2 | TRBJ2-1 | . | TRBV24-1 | CATSDPGTSGENEQFF | TGTGCCACCAGTGATCCCGGGACTAGCGGGGAAAATGAGCAGTTCTTC
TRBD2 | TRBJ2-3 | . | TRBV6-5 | CASSSLAGGQDTQYF | TGTGCCAGCAGTTCCCTAGCGGGGGGGCAAGATACGCAGTATTTT
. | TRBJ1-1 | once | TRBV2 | CASSGTANTEAFF | TGTGCCAGCAGTGGGACGGCCAACACTGAAGCTTTCTTT
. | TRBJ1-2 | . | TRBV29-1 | CSVEARQKGGYTF | TGCAGCGTTGAGGCCAGGCAGAAAGGTGGCTACACCTTC
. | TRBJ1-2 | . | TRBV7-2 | CASSLEGMAYGYTF | TGTGCCAGCAGCTTAGAGGGGATGGCCTATGGCTACACCTTC
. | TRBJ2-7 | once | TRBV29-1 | CSFIVQESSYEQYF | TGCAGCTTCATCGTACAGGAGAGCTCCTACGAGCAGTACTTC
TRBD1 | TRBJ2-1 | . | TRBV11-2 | CASSSPGDSYNEQFF | TGTGCCAGCAGCAGCCCTGGGGACAGTTACAATGAGCAGTTCTTC
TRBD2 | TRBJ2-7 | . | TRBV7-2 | CASSLTGTSGSGAYEQYF | TGTGCCAGCAGCTTGACCGGGACTAGCGGGTCCGGCGCCTACGAGCAGTACTTC
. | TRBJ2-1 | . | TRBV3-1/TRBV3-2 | CASSQEGGLEQFF | TGTGCCAGCAGCCAAGAAGGGGGACTTGAGCAGTTCTTC
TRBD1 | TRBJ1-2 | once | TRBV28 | CASRGSGGHYGYTF | TGTGCCAGCAGAGGCTCAGGGGGCCATTATGGCTACACCTTC
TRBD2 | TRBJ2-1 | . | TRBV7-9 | CASSTTSGSVVNEQFF | TGTGCCAGCAGCACGACTAGCGGGAGCGTGGTAAATGAGCAGTTCTTC
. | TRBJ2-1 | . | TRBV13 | CASSWQPSGQLNEQFF | TGTGCCAGCAGCTGGCAGCCTTCCGGACAGCTCAATGAGCAGTTCTTC
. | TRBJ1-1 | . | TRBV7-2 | CASSQGRTEAFF | TGTGCCAGCAGCCAAGGACGTACTGAAGCTTTCTTT
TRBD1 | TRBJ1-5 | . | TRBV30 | CAWSGTGLHQPQHF | TGTGCCTGGAGTGGGACAGGCCTTCATCAGCCCCAGCATTTT
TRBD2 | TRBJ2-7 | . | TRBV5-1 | CASSWTSGRGEQYF | TGCGCCAGCAGCTGGACTAGCGGGAGAGGCGAGCAGTACTTC
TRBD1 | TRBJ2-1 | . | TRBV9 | CASSPRDRTCNEQFF | TGTGCCAGCAGCCCCCGGGACAGAACCTGCAATGAGCAGTTCTTC
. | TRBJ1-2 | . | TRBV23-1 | CASSQSHRDYGYTF | TGCGCCAGCAGTCAATCGCACAGGGACTATGGCTACACCTTC
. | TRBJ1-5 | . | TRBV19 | CASSIPHQPQHF | TGTGCCAGTAGTATCCCACATCAGCCCCAGCATTTT
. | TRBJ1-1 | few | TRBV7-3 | CASSLSPAMNTEAFF | TGTGCCAGCAGCTTAAGCCCAGCGATGAACACTGAAGCTTTCTTT
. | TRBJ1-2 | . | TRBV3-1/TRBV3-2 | CASSLKGGAGGYTF | TGTGCCAGCAGCCTGAAGGGAGGGGCCGGGGGCTACACCTTC
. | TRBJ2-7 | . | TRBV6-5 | CASRAETSLHF | TGTGCCAGCCGGGCTGAGACTAGTCTGCACTTC
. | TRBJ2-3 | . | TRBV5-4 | CASSLWGGGTDTQYF | TGTGCCAGCAGCTTGTGGGGTGGCGGCACAGATACGCAGTATTTT
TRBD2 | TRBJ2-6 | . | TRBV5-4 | CASSFGGSGANVLTF | TGTGCCAGCAGCTTCGGGGGGTCTGGGGCCAACGTCCTGACTTTC
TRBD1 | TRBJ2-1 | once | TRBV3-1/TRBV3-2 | CASSQVKGQGNSEQFF | TGTGCCAGCAGCCAAGTTAAGGGACAGGGGAACAGTGAGCAGTTCTTC
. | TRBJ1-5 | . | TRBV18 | CASSPIQENQPQHF | TGTGCCAGCTCACCAATACAGGAGAATCAGCCCCAGCATTTT
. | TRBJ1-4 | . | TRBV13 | CASSPGPANNEKLFF | TGTGCCAGCAGCCCAGGCCCGGCAAATAATGAAAAACTGTTTTTT
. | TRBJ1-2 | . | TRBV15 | CATSSASSPIYGYTF | TGTGCCACCAGCAGCGCAAGCAGTCCCATCTATGGCTACACCTTC
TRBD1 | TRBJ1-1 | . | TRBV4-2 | CASSRSTGVTTEAFF | TGTGCCAGCAGCCGTTCGACAGGGGTTACCACTGAAGCTTTCTTT
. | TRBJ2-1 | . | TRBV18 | CASSPRHNSYNEQFF | TGTGCCAGCTCCCCCAGGCACAACTCCTACAATGAGCAGTTCTTC
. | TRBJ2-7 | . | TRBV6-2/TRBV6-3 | CASSLSLWNYEQYF | TGTGCCAGCAGCCTTTCACTATGGAACTACGAGCAGTACTTC
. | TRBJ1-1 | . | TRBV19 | CASSSSGQNTEAFF | TGTGCCAGTAGTTCTTCGGGACAGAACACTGAAGCTTTCTTT
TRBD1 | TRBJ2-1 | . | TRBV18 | CASSPWGQGEYNEQFF | TGTGCCAGCTCACCGTGGGGACAGGGGGAGTACAATGAGCAGTTCTTC
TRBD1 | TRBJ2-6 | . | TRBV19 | CASSLRDRGTGANVLTF | TGTGCCAGTAGTCTTCGGGACAGGGGCACTGGGGCCAACGTCCTGACTTTC
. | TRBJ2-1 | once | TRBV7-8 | CASSKLDVDNEQFF | TGTGCCAGCAGCAAACTGGACGTAGACAATGAGCAGTTCTTC
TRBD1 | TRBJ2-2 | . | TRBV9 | CASSRRAGGNIDTGELFF | TGTGCCAGCAGCAGAAGAGCAGGGGGCAACATCGACACCGGGGAGCTGTTTTTT
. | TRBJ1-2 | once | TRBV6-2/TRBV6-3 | CASSSTGRNYGYTF | TGTGCCAGCAGTTCTACGGGGCGCAACTATGGCTACACCTTC
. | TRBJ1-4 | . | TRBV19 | CASSSRTNVGEKLFF | TGTGCCAGTAGTAGCAGGACAAACGTGGGTGAAAAACTGTTTTTT
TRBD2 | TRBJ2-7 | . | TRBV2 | CASRSGRTGEQYF | TGTGCCAGCAGAAGCGGGAGGACCGGCGAGCAGTACTTC
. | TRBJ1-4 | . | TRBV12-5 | CASRGADEKLFF | TGTGCTAGCCGGGGAGCAGACGAAAAACTGTTTTTT
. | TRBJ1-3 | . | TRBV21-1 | CASSIRQTAHTIYF | TGTGCCAGCAGCATCCGACAGACGGCGCACACCATATATTTT